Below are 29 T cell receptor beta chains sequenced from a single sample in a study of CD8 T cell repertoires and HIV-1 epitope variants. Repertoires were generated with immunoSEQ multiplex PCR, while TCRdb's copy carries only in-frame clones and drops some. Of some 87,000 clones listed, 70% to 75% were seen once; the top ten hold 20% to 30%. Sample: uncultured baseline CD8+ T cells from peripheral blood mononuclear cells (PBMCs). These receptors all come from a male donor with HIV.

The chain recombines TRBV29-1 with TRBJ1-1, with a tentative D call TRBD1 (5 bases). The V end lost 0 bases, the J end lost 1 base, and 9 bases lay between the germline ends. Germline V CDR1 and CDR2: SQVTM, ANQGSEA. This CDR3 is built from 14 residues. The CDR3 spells CSVEDQGWNTEAFF. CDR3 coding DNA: TGCAGCGTTGAAGATCAGGGCTGGAACACTGAAGCTTTCTTT.

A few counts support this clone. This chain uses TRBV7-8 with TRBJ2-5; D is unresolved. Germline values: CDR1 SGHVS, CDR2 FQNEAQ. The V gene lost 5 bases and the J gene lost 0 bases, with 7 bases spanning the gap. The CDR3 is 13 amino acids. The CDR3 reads CASSVTNQETQYF. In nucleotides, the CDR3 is TGTGCCAGCAGCGTAACGAACCAAGAGACCCAGTACTTC.

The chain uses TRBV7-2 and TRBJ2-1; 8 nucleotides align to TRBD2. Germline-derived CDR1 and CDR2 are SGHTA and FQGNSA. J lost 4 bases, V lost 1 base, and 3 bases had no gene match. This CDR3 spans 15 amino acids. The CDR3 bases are TGTGCCAGCAGCTTAGACGGCGGGGGGTACAATGAGCAGTTCTTC. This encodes CASSLDGGGYNEQFF.

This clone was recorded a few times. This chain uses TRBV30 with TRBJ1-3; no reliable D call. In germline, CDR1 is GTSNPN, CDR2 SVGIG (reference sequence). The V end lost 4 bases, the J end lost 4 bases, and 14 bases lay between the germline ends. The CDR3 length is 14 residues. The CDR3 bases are TGTGCCTGGAAAAGAGACGTCTCCGGAAACACCATATATTTT. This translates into CAWKRDVSGNTIYF.

CDR3 sequence reads: CASSLDGGMEAFF. CDR3 nucleotide sequence: TGTGCCAGCAGCTTAGACGGGGGGATGGAAGCTTTCTTT. This chain joins TRBV7-8 and TRBJ1-1; D possibly corresponds to TRBD1 (5 bases). CDR3 length: 13 residues. Germline lookup yields CDR1 SGHVS and CDR2 FQNEAQ. Trimming shortened V by 1 base and J by 8 bases, and 11 bases separated the two germline ends.

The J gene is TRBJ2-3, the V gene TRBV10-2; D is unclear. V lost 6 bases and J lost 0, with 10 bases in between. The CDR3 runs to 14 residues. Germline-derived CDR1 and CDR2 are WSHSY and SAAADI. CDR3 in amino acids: CASRRSSSTDTQYF. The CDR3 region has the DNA TGCGCCAGCAGAAGGAGTTCTAGCACAGATACGCAGTATTTT.

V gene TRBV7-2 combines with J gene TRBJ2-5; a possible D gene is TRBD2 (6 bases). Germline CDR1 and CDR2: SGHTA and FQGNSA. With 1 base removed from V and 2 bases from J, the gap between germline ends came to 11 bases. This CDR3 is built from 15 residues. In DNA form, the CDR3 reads TGTGCCAGCAGCTTAGACTGGGGGAGGCAAGAGACCCAGTACTTC. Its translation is CASSLDWGRQETQYF. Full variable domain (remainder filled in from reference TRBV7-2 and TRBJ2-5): GAGVSQSPSNKVTEKGKDVELRCDPISGHTALYWYRQSLGQGLEFLIYFQGNSAPDKSGLPSDRFSAERTGGSVSTLTIQRTQQEDSAVYLCASSLDWGRQETQYFGPGTRLLVL.

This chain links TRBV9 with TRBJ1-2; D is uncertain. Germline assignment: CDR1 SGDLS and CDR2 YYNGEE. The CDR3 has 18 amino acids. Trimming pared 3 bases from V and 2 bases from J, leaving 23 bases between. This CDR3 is CASSGEVPGDGPNYGYTF. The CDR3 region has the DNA TGTGCCAGCAGCGGCGAGGTCCCCGGTGACGGCCCCAACTATGGCTACACCTTC.

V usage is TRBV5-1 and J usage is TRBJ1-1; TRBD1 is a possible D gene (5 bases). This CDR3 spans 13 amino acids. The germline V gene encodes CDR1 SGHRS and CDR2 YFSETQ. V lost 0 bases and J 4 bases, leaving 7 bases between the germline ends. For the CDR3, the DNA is TGCGCCAGCAGCTTGGGGGGGACCACTGAAGCTTTCTTT. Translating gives CASSLGGTTEAFF.

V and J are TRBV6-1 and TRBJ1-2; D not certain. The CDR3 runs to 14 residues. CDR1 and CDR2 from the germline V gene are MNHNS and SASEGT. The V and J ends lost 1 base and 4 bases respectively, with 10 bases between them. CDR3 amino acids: CASSEERGTYGYTF. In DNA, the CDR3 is TGTGCCAGCAGTGAAGAAAGAGGTACCTATGGCTACACCTTC.

Here the CDR3 DNA reads TGCGCCAGCAGCTTGAGGAGCGGATTGGGAATCTCCTACGAGCAGTACTTC. Its translation: CASSLRSGLGISYEQYF. The chain joins TRBV5-1 to TRBJ2-7, with TRBD2 as a possible D gene (5 bases). The germline gives CDR1 SGHRS, CDR2 YFSETQ. Trimming removed 1 base from V and 0 bases from J, with 17 bases in between. This CDR3 region has 17 residues.

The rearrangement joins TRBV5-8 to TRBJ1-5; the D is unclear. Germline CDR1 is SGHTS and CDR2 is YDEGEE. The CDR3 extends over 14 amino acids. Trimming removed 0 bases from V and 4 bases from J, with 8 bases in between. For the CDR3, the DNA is TGTGCCAGCAGCTTGGGGCAGCGGAATCAGCCCCAGCATTTT. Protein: CASSLGQRNQPQHF.

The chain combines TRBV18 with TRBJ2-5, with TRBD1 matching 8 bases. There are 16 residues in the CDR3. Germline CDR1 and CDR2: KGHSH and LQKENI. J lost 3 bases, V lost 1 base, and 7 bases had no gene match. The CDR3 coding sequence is TGTGCCAGCTCACCACAGAGGACAGGGATCGAAGAGACCCAGTACTTC. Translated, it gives CASSPQRTGIEETQYF.

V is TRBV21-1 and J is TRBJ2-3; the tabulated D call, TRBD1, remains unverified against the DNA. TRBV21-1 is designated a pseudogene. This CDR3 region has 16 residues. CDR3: CASSIGTGEGTDTQYF. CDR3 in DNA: TGTGCCAGCAGCATCGGGACAGGGGAGGGCACAGATACGCAGTATTTT.

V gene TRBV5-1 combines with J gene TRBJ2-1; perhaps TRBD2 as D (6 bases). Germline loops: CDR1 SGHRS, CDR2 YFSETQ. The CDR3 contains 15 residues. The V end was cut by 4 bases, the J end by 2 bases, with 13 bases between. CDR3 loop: CASSRLEGTYNEQFF. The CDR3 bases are TGCGCCAGCAGCCGGCTGGAGGGAACCTACAATGAGCAGTTCTTC.

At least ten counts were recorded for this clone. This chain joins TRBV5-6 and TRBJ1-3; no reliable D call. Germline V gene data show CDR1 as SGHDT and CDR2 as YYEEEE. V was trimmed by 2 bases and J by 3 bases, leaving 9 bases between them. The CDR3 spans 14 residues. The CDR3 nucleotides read TGTGCCAGCAGCTTAAGCGGGGATGGAAACACCATATATTTT. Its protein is CASSLSGDGNTIYF.

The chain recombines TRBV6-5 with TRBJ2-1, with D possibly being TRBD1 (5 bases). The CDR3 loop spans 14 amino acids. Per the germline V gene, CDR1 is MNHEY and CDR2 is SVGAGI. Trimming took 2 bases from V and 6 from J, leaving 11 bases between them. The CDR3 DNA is TGTGCCAGCAGTTACGACAGTTCCCTCAATGAGCAGTTCTTC. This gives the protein CASSYDSSLNEQFF.

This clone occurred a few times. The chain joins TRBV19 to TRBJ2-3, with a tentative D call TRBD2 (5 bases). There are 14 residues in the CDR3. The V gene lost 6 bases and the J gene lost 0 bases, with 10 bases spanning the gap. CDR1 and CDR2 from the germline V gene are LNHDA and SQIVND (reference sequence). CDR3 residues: CASSGAASTDTQYF. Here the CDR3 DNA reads TGTGCCAGTAGCGGAGCGGCTAGCACAGATACGCAGTATTTT.

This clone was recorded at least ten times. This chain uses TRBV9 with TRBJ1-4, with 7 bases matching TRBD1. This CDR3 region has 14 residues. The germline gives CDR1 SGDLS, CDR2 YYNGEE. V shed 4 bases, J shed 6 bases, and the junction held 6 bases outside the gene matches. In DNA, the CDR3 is TGTGCCAGCAGCACTTCAGGGGGGTATGAAAAACTGTTTTTT. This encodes CASSTSGGYEKLFF.

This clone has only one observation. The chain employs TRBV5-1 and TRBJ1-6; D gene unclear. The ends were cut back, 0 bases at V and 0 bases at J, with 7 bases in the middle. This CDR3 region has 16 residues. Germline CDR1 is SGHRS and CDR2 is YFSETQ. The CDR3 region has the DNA TGCGCCAGCAGCTTGGCCGGGAGCTCCTATAATTCACCCCTCCACTTT. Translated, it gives CASSLAGSSYNSPLHF.

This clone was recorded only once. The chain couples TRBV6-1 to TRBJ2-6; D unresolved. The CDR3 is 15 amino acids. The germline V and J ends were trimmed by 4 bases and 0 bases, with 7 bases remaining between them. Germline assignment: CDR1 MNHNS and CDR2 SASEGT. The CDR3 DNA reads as TGTGCCAGCAGTGCCATAGGCTCTGGGGCCAACGTCCTGACTTTC. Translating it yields CASSAIGSGANVLTF.

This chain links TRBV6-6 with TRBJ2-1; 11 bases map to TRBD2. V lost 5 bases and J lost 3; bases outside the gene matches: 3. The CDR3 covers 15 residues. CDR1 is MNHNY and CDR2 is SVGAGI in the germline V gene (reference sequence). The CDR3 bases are TGTGCCAGCAGTCTAGCGGGGGGCAACTACAATGAGCAGTTCTTC. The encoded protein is CASSLAGGNYNEQFF.

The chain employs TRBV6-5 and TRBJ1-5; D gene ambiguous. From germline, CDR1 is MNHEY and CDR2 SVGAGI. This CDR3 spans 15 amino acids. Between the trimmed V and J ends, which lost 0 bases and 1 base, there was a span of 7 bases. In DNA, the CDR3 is TGTGCCAGCAGTTACTCCGGGATCAGCAATCAGCCCCAGCATTTT. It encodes CASSYSGISNQPQHF.

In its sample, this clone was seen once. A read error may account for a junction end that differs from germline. In DNA, the CDR3 is TGTGCCAGCAGCTTGCCATTGACAGGGACTAATTATGGCTACACCTTC. It yields the protein CASSLPLTGTNYGYTF. V and J are TRBV5-4 and TRBJ1-2; 7 nucleotides match TRBD1. Germline CDR1 SGHNT, CDR2 YYREEE (reference sequence). The CDR3 totals 16 residues. The full variable domain, rest sourced from reference TRBV5-4 and TRBJ1-2, is ETGVTQSPTHLIKTRGQQVTLRCSSQSGHNTVSWYQQALGQGPQFIFQYYREEENGRGNFPPRFSGLQFPNYSSELNVNALELDDSALYLCASSLPLTGTNYGYTFGSGTRLTVV.

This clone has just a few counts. CDR3 amino acids: CASSLDGGASYEQYF. DNA of the CDR3: TGTGCCAGCAGCTTAGACGGGGGCGCCTCCTACGAGCAGTACTTC. This sequence joins TRBV7-2 and TRBJ2-7, with D perhaps assigned TRBD1 or TRBD2 (6 bases each). This CDR3 has 15 residues. CDR1 and CDR2 from the germline V gene are SGHTA and FQGNSA. V lost 1 base, J lost 0 bases, and 10 bases lay in between.

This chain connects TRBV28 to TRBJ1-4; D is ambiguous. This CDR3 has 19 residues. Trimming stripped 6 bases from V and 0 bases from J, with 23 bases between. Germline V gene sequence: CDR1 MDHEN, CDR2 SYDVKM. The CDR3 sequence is CASSRPAPNFFPTNEKLFF. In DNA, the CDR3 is TGTGCCAGCAGCCGCCCGGCGCCAAACTTCTTTCCAACTAATGAAAAACTGTTTTTT.

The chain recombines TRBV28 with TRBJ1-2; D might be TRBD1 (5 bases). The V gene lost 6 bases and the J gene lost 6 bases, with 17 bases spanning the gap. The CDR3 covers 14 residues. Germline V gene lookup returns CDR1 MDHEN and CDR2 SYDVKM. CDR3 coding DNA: TGTGCCAGCAGGCTGGCAGGGAGGACGGATGGCTACACCTTC. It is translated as CASRLAGRTDGYTF.

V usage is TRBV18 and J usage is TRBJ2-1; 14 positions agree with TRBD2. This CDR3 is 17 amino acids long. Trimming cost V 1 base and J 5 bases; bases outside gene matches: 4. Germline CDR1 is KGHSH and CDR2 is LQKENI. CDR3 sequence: CASSPLRLAGGNNEQFF. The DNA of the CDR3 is TGTGCCAGCTCACCACTAAGACTAGCGGGAGGGAACAATGAGCAGTTCTTC.

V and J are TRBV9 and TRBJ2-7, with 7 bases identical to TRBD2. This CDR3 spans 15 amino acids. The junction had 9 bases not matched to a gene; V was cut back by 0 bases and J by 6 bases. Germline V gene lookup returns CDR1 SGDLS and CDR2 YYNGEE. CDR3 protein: CASSVGWEGLREQYF. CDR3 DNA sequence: TGTGCCAGCAGCGTAGGGTGGGAGGGTCTTCGCGAGCAGTACTTC.